This passage covers 10 T cell receptor beta chains from one sample sequenced in a study of T-cell reconstitution after alpha-beta-depleted transplantation in children. Unique molecular identifiers were incorporated during preparation of the TCRbeta library. Using its own MiXCR run on the PCR reads, TCRdb lists one record per CDR3 protein. In the table there are 150,000 to 250,000 distinct CDR3 sequences, about 15% of which are singletons. This sample comprised PBMCs from the stem cell graft donor, obtained from the stem cell graft. These receptors were collected from a human donor who donated a stem cell graft to a child with acute lymphoblastic leukemia.

This clonotype showed up many times. This CDR3 reads CASSLRTGGLRANTEAFF. CDR3 in DNA: TGTGCCAGCAGCCTAAGGACAGGGGGCCTCCGGGCGAACACTGAAGCTTTCTTT. The chain uses TRBV7-2 and TRBJ1-1, with TRBD1 matching over 11 bases. Trimming removed 5 bases from V and 1 base from J; junction bases left unmatched: 12. This CDR3 comprises 18 residues. Germline V gene data show CDR1 as SGHTA and CDR2 as FQGNSA.

This clonotype has a handful of counts. The chain couples TRBV5-1 to TRBJ2-5; D tentatively fits TRBD1 or TRBD2 (5 bases each). Trimming left V 7 bases short and J 8 bases short, with 24 bases between. Germline values: CDR1 SGHRS, CDR2 YFSETQ. CDR3 length equals 15 residues. The CDR3 coding sequence is TGCGCCAGCCGGAGATCCGGGACGGTGCTTGAAACCCAGTACTTC. This translates into CASRRSGTVLETQYF.

This clonotype was detected many times. The rearrangement links TRBV5-1 to TRBJ2-5, with 10 bases that match TRBD2. Germline CDR1 reads SGHRS; CDR2 reads YFSETQ. The CDR3 sequence is 14 residues long. The V segment lost 2 bases and the J segment 3 bases; nucleotides outside the gene matches: 1. The CDR3 DNA sequence: TGCGCCAGCAGCTTTAGCGGGGGGAAAGAGACCCAGTACTTC. Translating gives CASSFSGGKETQYF.

This clonotype was seen repeatedly, ten times or more. V usage is TRBV5-1 and J usage is TRBJ2-5; D is uncertain. Trimming took 0 bases from V and 3 from J, leaving 9 bases between them. CDR3 length: 14 residues. Germline CDR1 SGHRS, CDR2 YFSETQ. The chain's CDR3 is CASSLVARKETQYF. CDR3 bases: TGCGCCAGCAGCTTGGTCGCCAGGAAAGAGACCCAGTACTTC.

This clonotype was seen many times. The rearrangement joins TRBV10-2 to TRBJ1-2; 8 positions agree with TRBD1. Germline CDR1 reads WSHSY; CDR2 reads SAAADI. This CDR3 is built from 12 residues. V shed 6 bases, J shed 6 bases, and the junction held 3 bases outside the gene matches. The CDR3 DNA is TGCGCCAGCAGGAAGGACAGGGATGGCTACACCTTC. This sequence encodes CASRKDRDGYTF.

This clonotype was picked up many times. The chain employs TRBV12-3 or TRBV12-4 and TRBJ1-2; D ambiguous. The ends were cut back, 1 base at V and 4 bases at J, with 7 bases in the middle. CDR3 length: 13 residues. The CDR3 sequence: CASSLGTVYGYTF. CDR3 DNA: TGTGCCAGCAGTTTAGGGACGGTCTATGGCTACACCTTC.

This clonotype has at least ten counts. The rearrangement joins TRBV10-3 to TRBJ2-1; D is uncertain. CDR3 length: 14 amino acids. CDR1 and CDR2 (germline): ENHRY, SYGVKD. Trimming cost V 3 bases and J 5 bases, with 11 bases left between them. The CDR3, as DNA: TGTGCCATCAGTGAAACCCAGGATAACAATGAGCAGTTCTTC. Translation: CAISETQDNNEQFF.

This clonotype was picked up many times. The chain couples TRBV7-9 to TRBJ2-1, with D tentatively TRBD2 (7 bases). Trimming removed 2 bases from V and 5 bases from J, with 19 bases in between. This CDR3 is built from 17 residues. Germline-derived CDR1 and CDR2 are SEHNR and FQNEAQ (reference sequence). The CDR3 reads CASSLYPGGAENNEQFF. CDR3 nucleotide sequence: TGTGCCAGCAGCTTATATCCTGGGGGGGCAGAAAACAATGAGCAGTTCTTC.

To note about this clonotype: Lacking the conserved final phenylalanine or tryptophan, this CDR3 likely reflects a read error. The chain links TRBV5-1 to TRBJ2-2, with D perhaps being TRBD1 or TRBD2 (5 bases each). V lost 2 bases, J lost 7 bases, and 18 bases lay in between. Germline V lookup: CDR1 SGHRS, CDR2 YFSETQ. The CDR3 covers 16 residues. The CDR3 nucleotides read TGCGCCAGCAGCTTAAATGGAGAGGGGAACGACGGGGAGCTGTTTTTG. It is translated as CASSLNGEGNDGELFL.

In this sample, this clonotype turned up many times. The chain employs TRBV12-3 or TRBV12-4 and TRBJ2-1; 12 positions agree with TRBD2. This CDR3 comprises 15 residues. Trimming cost V 4 bases and J 6 bases; bases outside gene matches: 4. The CDR3 DNA reads as TGTGCCAGCAGTTACGGACTAGCGGGGCCCAATGAGCAGTTCTTC. Residues: CASSYGLAGPNEQFF.